Below are 15 T cell receptor beta chains sequenced from a single sample in a study of breast tumors, draining lymph nodes, adjacent tissues. Axillary draining lymph nodes of breast cancer patients supplied the node samples. TCRdb re-called the multiplex PCR reads through MiXCR, storing one row per CDR3 protein. The table records 150,000 to 250,000 distinct CDR3 sequences, around 33% of them present only once. Material: axillary lymph node tissue. Every receptor here comes from a female donor with breast cancer. Some clones in this sample may be carry-over from other donors' samples.

This clonotype was recorded at least ten times. This rearrangement joins TRBV30 to TRBJ2-1; maybe TRBD2 (5 bases). Germline CDR1 and CDR2: GTSNPN and SVGIG (reference sequence). Trimming shortened V by 0 bases and J by 7 bases, and 13 bases separated the two germline ends. The length of the CDR3 is 14 residues. Here the CDR3 DNA reads TGTGCCTGGAGTGTAGGCGGTTCGGGGAATGAGCAGTTCTTC. Translating gives CAWSVGGSGNEQFF.

This clonotype was recorded at least ten times. V usage is TRBV19 and J usage is TRBJ2-1; 11 bases line up with TRBD1. CDR1 is LNHDA and CDR2 is SQIVND in the germline V gene (reference sequence). J was trimmed by 6 bases and V by 6 bases; bases with no gene match: 4. The CDR3 extends over 14 amino acids. This CDR3 reads CASRDRGRGNEQFF. CDR3 nucleotide sequence: TGTGCCAGTAGGGACAGGGGGCGAGGCAATGAGCAGTTCTTC.

This clonotype has only a few counts. CDR3 DNA sequence: TGTGCCAGCAGTGAGGGGGGGGGGGGACAGCTCTATGGCTACACCTTC. Protein product: CASSEGGGGQLYGYTF. V usage is TRBV2 and J usage is TRBJ1-2; TRBD1 matches 7 bases. The CDR3 has 16 amino acids. The V gene's germline CDR1 is SNHLY and CDR2 FYNNEI. V was clipped by 3 bases and J by 4 bases; unmatched bases: 11.

This CDR3 reads CASSLPPTGYEQYF. CDR3 DNA sequence: TGTGCCAGCAGCTTACCCCCTACCGGCTACGAGCAGTACTTC. This chain connects TRBV13 to TRBJ2-7, with no clear D. The germline V gene encodes CDR1 PRHDT and CDR2 FYEKMQ (reference sequence). V was pared by 2 bases and J by 3 bases, with 11 bases between. The CDR3 extends over 14 amino acids.

This clonotype occurred many times. The CDR3 coding sequence is TGTGCCACCAGTGATTCTCGGTCTGAGGCGGGTACGCAGTATTTT. Protein sequence: CATSDSRSEAGTQYF. The rearrangement joins TRBV24-1 to TRBJ2-3, with D possibly TRBD2 on 5 matching bases. V was cut by 2 bases and J by 8 bases, with 16 bases left in between. The CDR3 loop spans 15 amino acids. Per germline, CDR1 KGHDR and CDR2 SFDVKD.

The chain couples TRBV20-1 to TRBJ1-6; D possibly corresponds to TRBD1 (5 bases). V was pared by 3 bases and J by 9 bases, with 18 bases between. The CDR3 spans 15 residues. Germline CDR1 DFQATT, CDR2 SNEGSKA (reference sequence). CDR3 amino acids: CSASFSGGIGSPLHF. CDR3 coding DNA: TGCAGTGCTAGCTTTTCGGGGGGTATCGGTTCACCCCTCCACTTT.

This clonotype came up many times. The V gene is TRBV7-2, the J gene TRBJ1-4, with 9 bases that match TRBD1. The junction had 7 bases not matched to a gene; V was cut back by 0 bases and J by 11 bases. The CDR3 spans 15 residues. Germline V gene data show CDR1 as SGHTA and CDR2 as FQGNSA. The CDR3 region has the DNA TGTGCCAGCAGCTTAGCCACCGGGACAGGGAGGAAACTGTTTTTT. It encodes CASSLATGTGRKLFF.

A note on this clonotype: A much larger clone sits a single nucleotide away, making a read error possible. The genes are TRBV7-9 and TRBJ1-1; 11 bases match TRBD1. Germline values: CDR1 SEHNR, CDR2 FQNEAQ (reference sequence). The CDR3 is 17 residues long. CDR3 loop: CASGLADRGREDTEAFF. CDR3 DNA sequence: TGTGCCAGCGGCTTAGCGGACAGGGGGCGCGAGGACACTGAAGCTTTCTTT.

This clonotype was detected many times. The chain carries TRBV15 and TRBJ1-4; D might be TRBD1 (5 bases). Germline CDR1 and CDR2: LNHNV and YYDKDF (reference sequence). V was cut by 0 bases and J by 5 bases, with 10 bases left in between. This CDR3 spans 15 amino acids. The CDR3, as DNA: TGTGCCACCAGCAGAGATGGCAGGGAGAATGAAAAACTGTTTTTT. Its translation is CATSRDGRENEKLFF.

On this clonotype: A much larger clone differs from this one at a single base, so this may be a read error. The chain recombines TRBV19 with TRBJ1-5; unclear D gene. V lost 4 bases to trimming and J lost 9 bases, with 10 bases between them. CDR3 length: 12 amino acids. The germline V gene encodes CDR1 LNHDA and CDR2 SQIVND (reference sequence). The CDR3 nucleotides read TGTGCCAGTAGTACGCTCCCAGGGCCCCAGCATTTT. Residues: CASSTLPGPQHF.

The chain recombines TRBV20-1 with TRBJ1-6; D is ambiguous. The germline CDR1 and CDR2 sequences are DFQATT and SNEGSKA (reference sequence). The CDR3 covers 14 residues. With 0 bases removed from V and 5 bases from J, the gap between germline ends came to 8 bases. CDR3 loop: CSARDRSHNSPLHF. The CDR3, as DNA: TGCAGTGCTAGAGATAGGAGCCATAATTCACCCCTCCACTTT.

Concerning this clonotype: With a much larger clone just one base away, this may be a read error. The chain recombines TRBV2 with TRBJ2-5, with D perhaps TRBD1 (6 bases). The V gene's germline CDR1 is SNHLY and CDR2 FYNNEI. The CDR3 contains 15 residues. The CDR3 spells CASSYPGTSQETQCF. The CDR3 DNA reads as TGTGCCAGCAGTTACCCTGGGACAAGTCAAGAGACCCAGTGCTTC.

The V call is TRBV12-3 or TRBV12-4, the J call TRBJ2-3; 8 nucleotides agree with TRBD2. After removal of 5 bases from V and 11 bases from J, the junction contained 12 bases not matched to a gene. The CDR3 spans 14 residues. The CDR3 region is CASSEAGDTDVQYF. The CDR3 DNA follows: TGTGCCAGCAGTGAAGCGGGAGACACAGATGTGCAGTATTTT.

The sample holds a few counts of this clonotype. A much larger clone lies one base from this, so it may be a read error. The CDR3 spells CASSPRGALHYEQYF. The CDR3 bases are TGTGCCAGCAGTCCCAGGGGAGCCCTCCACTACGAGCAGTACTTC. The chain uses TRBV5-6 and TRBJ2-7; D might be TRBD1 (6 bases). The CDR3 length is 15 residues. Looked up from germline, CDR1 is SGHDT and CDR2 is YYEEEE. The V end lost 5 bases, the J end lost 3 bases, and 18 bases lay between the germline ends.

The table lists this clonotype with many counts. V and J are TRBV7-8 and TRBJ2-1; 9 positions agree with TRBD2. Germline CDR1 is SGHVS and CDR2 is FQNEAQ. Trimming took 1 base from V and 0 from J; bases not matched to a gene: 10. This CDR3 has 19 amino acids. CDR3 nucleotide sequence: TGTGCCAGCAGCTTAGGAGCGGGGGGATCTCAGAGCTCCTACAATGAGCAGTTCTTC. Translated, it gives CASSLGAGGSQSSYNEQFF.